This T cell receptor beta chain was recorded in a study of shared clonotypes between healthy human individuals. Healthy HIV-negative adults with no recent acute infections or vaccinations were recruited as donors. Researchers drew on approximately 92 million PBMCs for genomic DNA from unsorted samples. Concerning this clone itself: Its specificity is unknown.

Trimming removed 9 bases from V and 2 bases from J; junction bases left unmatched: 6. Germline V lookup: CDR1 SGHNT, CDR2 YYREEE (reference sequence). The CDR3 is made up of 14 amino acids. Notes on the study in general: There were few donors, and this limited the genetic and exposure-history diversity represented.

The repertoire was sequenced with immunoSEQ multiplex PCR; TCRdb's copy has only in-frame clones and lacks some. The repertoire holds about 490,000 clones, with around 80% as singletons. The chain is built from TRBV5-4 and TRBJ2-5; 11 bases fit TRBD2. Sequencing input: PBMCs. The TCR originated in a woman in her thirties or forties in good health. Some clones in this sample may be carry-over from other donors' samples. The CDR3: CATKRLAGQETQYF. The CDR3 region has the DNA TGTGCCACCAAGCGACTAGCGGGACAAGAGACCCAGTACTTC.